The T cell receptor (beta chain) described here comes from a study of shared clonotypes between healthy human individuals (dated by TCRdb to the early 2020s). About the investigation overall: A few men and a couple of women, aged 18 to 49 years, made up the cohort. For each donor, CD4 naive and CD4 memory were each run on three plates, CD8 naive on two plates, and CD8 memory on one plate. The study deeply sequenced blood TCR repertoires of several healthy adults to estimate repertoire size and the extent of clonotype sharing between individuals. To increase sequencing depth and limit assay-specific biases, different laboratories used diverse techniques to prepare libraries and sequence TCR repertoires. Each donor's leukapheresis produced roughly between roughly 0.94 and 9.5 billion PBMCs. Paper-wide results and their limitations: Rarefaction of sorted-subset datasets indicated incomplete sequencing despite the large sequencing depth. When a handful of donors were compared, the shared fraction of clonotypes was about 5% for naive CD4, around 3.5% for naive CD8, more than 2% for memory CD4, and roughly 0.43% for memory CD8. Larger estimated clonotype richness was generally found for naive subsets than for memory subsets. The small number of donors limited the genetic and exposure-history diversity represented. Based on pairwise subsampling, the degree of clonotype sharing among donors was expected to be affected by sequencing depth. Sampling was restricted to blood, and TCR repertoires in tissues likely differ from the TCR repertoires found in blood. Higher generation probabilities were observed for clonotypes shared by all four sorted-subset donors than for non-shared clonotypes.

Note on this clone: Its antigen has not been determined. Base quality data are lacking; no much larger clone is found one base away.

Using the deep immunoSEQ assay, TCR CDR3 regions were amplified from genomic DNA by multiplex PCR. Genomic DNA extracted from each cell subset was distributed evenly over all wells of several immunoSEQ 96-well plates, and each plate served as one replicate. Each replicate PCR for sorted subsets received around 200 ng genomic DNA, equal to about 30,000 T cell genomes. Purified libraries were measured with a Qubit 3.0 fluorometer, size-checked on a Bioanalyzer 2100, and measured again with the KAPA Library Quantification kit. A separate single-read 150-cycle Illumina NextSeq 550 flow cell was used to sequence each immunoSEQ 96-well plate. Under the source paper's analysis protocol: Because the immunoSEQ output included only junctional sequences and no quality scores, the filtering could not be the same as the filtering used for full-length reads. To assign V/J genes and CDR3, sequences were annotated using PyIR, a Python wrapper for IgBLAST v1.9, with IMGT germline references. Reads were filtered out if the reads had weak V/J assignments (E-value above 1e-6), no CDR3, stop codons, out-of-frame junctions, or ambiguous translated residues. V3J clonotypes were defined by identical inferred V gene, J gene, and CDR3 amino acid sequence. Percentage overlap between repertoires was calculated by dividing the number of shared unique clonotypes by the size of the smaller repertoire. Three approaches were used to assess repertoire richness: RTK rarefaction, the Chao1 estimator, and Recon v2.1 estimates of unobserved clonotypes. For all TCRbeta clonotypes obtained by the gDNA method from several donors, generation probabilities were computed with OLGA. TCRdb provides this immuneACCESS table in a form limited to in-frame rearrangements. Some clones are lacking; in checked studies, under half of them reflect an unresolved V gene, and why the rest are absent is not known. The V and J calls and clone size are taken from that table; D and trimming were inferred from the DNA. Here the sample has about 2.3 million clones; 90% to 95% occur a single time. The ten largest clones capture 0.35% to 0.45% of the sample.

The donors were healthy, HIV-negative adults who had no recently reported acute infections or vaccinations. Only Caucasian adults living in Nashville, Tennessee, USA were represented among the donors. CD4+ T cells were enriched by magnetic negative selection; naive cells were then positively selected on CD45RA, and the negative fraction formed the memory subset. Blood was obtained by leukapheresis, after which PBMCs were separated by Ficoll-Histopaque density gradient centrifugation and cryopreserved in liquid nitrogen vapor phase. Analytical flow cytometry was used to check the purity and quantity of every magnetically sorted T cell population. Genomic DNA was isolated from every sorted fraction and measured by UV absorbance on a Nanodrop 2000c. For CDR1 and CDR2, the germline V gene (reference sequence) lists MNHNY and SVGAGI. The trim is 5 bases for V and 2 bases for J, with a gap of 12 bases between the germline ends. From cysteine to phenylalanine, the CDR3 is 14 amino acids long. Of the read, only the CDR3 DNA is kept; its 42 bases are in frame from base 1.

The sample was naive CD4+ T cells from PBMCs. The label giving this sample's cell subset or site can be read as: CD45RA+ positively selected. The V gene is TRBV6-6 and the J gene is TRBJ1-1; D gene: possibly TRBD1, on 6 matching bases. The receptor's source is a man aged 18 to 29 in good health. Some clones in this sample may be carry-over from other donors' samples. The CDR3 has the sequence CASSGSTGNTEAFF. The DNA sequence is as follows: TGTGCCAGCAGTGGTTCGACAGGAAACACTGAAGCTTTCTTT.